Listed below are T cell receptor beta chains from one sample, sequenced in a study of cytomegalovirus exposure and HLA in healthy donors. Produced via immunoSEQ multiplex PCR; TCRdb's table is partial and in-frame only. The table shows around 150,000 clones, with about 85% occurring only once. The specimen sequenced was PBMCs. The receptors derive from a human donor in good health. Each CDR3 is given with its conserved first and last residue. The D gene is left open where the match is weak. Some rows have no size entry. The others give once, few or many, or a class for an expanded clone.

j_gene | abundance | d_gene | v_gene | CDR3aa | CDR3nt
TRBJ1-1 | NA | TRBD1 | TRBV29-1 | CSVPGQAGNTEAFF | TGCAGCGTTCCCGGACAGGCGGGGAACACTGAAGCTTTCTTT
TRBJ1-1 | NA | NA | TRBV29-1 | CSVANTEAFF | TGCAGCGTAGCGAACACTGAAGCTTTCTTT
TRBJ2-2 | NA | NA | TRBV5-1 | CASSLARSGELFF | TGCGCCAGCAGCTTAGCACGGAGTGGGGAGCTGTTTTTT
TRBJ1-2 | NA | TRBD1 | TRBV5-6 | CASSSGTALYGYTF | TGTGCCAGCAGCTCCGGGACAGCCCTCTATGGCTACACCTTC
TRBJ1-2 | NA | NA | TRBV5-1 | CASSLEGNNYGHTF | TGCGCCAGCAGCTTGGAGGGGAACAACTATGGCCACACCTTC
TRBJ1-2 | NA | TRBD1 | TRBV5-1 | CASSLDLQGARTPYGYTF | TGCGCCAGCAGTTTGGACCTACAGGGGGCGCGAACCCCCTATGGCTACACCTTC
TRBJ2-3 | NA | TRBD2 | TRBV6-5 | CASSSRLAGNTDTQYF | TGTGCCAGCAGTTCGAGACTAGCGGGGAACACAGATACGCAGTATTTT
TRBJ2-1 | NA | TRBD1 | TRBV19 | CASSLFYRGDNEQFF | TGTGCCAGTAGTCTATTCTACAGGGGGGACAATGAGCAGTTCTTC
TRBJ2-2 | few | TRBD1 | TRBV7-9 | CASSLQQGVNTGELFF | TGTGCCAGCAGCTTACAACAGGGGGTGAACACCGGGGAGCTGTTTTTT
TRBJ2-3 | NA | NA | TRBV5-1 | CASSLGRGTDTQYF | TGCGCCAGCAGCTTGGGGCGGGGCACAGATACGCAGTATTTT
TRBJ2-2 | NA | NA | TRBV13 | CASSGRGGELFF | TGTGCCAGCAGCGGGCGGGGCGGGGAGCTGTTTTTT
TRBJ2-1 | NA | NA | TRBV7-2 | CASSLDGYNEQFF | TGTGCCAGCAGCTTAGACGGCTACAATGAGCAGTTCTTC
TRBJ1-1 | few | NA | TRBV5-1 | CASSLGQGSTEAFF | TGCGCCAGCAGCTTAGGGCAGGGGAGCACTGAAGCTTTCTTT
TRBJ2-5 | NA | NA | TRBV2 | CASSESRGQETQYF | TGTGCCAGCAGTGAGTCTAGAGGCCAAGAGACCCAGTACTTC
TRBJ2-3 | few | TRBD2 | TRBV15 | CATSRLRFSGSLRDSSTDTQYF | TGTGCCACCAGCAGACTCCGTTTTAGCGGGAGTTTACGGGACTCTAGCACAGATACGCAGTATTTT
TRBJ1-4 | NA | TRBD1 | TRBV7-9 | CASSLGTTRTGPEKLFF | TGTGCCAGCAGCTTAGGAACTACACGGACAGGACCTGAAAAACTGTTTTTT